This T cell receptor (beta chain) is drawn from a study of cytomegalovirus exposure and HLA in healthy donors. Remarks on this clone: Its antigen is unidentified.

Trimming removed 0 bases from V and 4 bases from J; junction bases left unmatched: 5. CDR1 is MNHNY and CDR2 is SVGAGI in the germline V gene (reference sequence). The length of the CDR3 is 15 residues. Findings and limits, study-wide: Rarity held for most TCR sequences, but there were some public TCRs that occurred in many donors. Another analysis was done later, and it associated roughly 15,000 TCR beta sequences with HLA alleles at 0.05 false discovery rate. In a later analysis, an Asian-associated ancestry cluster reportedly showed fewer N-insertions than the roughly 700-donor mean. A missense DCLRE1C variant was associated with V- and J-gene trimming of TCR beta chains in a later analysis, and an independent cohort replicated the association.

This PCR relied on a set of 60 Vbeta primers and 13 Jbeta primers. The method was immunoSEQ multiplex PCR; TCRdb's version includes in-frame clones alone and lacks a portion of them. This table holds about 100,000 clones. The rearrangement uses TRBV6-6 and TRBJ1-1; TRBD1 matches at 7 bases. This sequence was found in a man aged 50-59 years in good health and CMV-seronegative. The sequenced sample consisted of PBMCs. Written as DNA, the CDR3 is TGTGCCAGCAGTTACTCTGGGTCAGGGGGCACTGAAGCTTTCTTT. Protein: CASSYSGSGGTEAFF.